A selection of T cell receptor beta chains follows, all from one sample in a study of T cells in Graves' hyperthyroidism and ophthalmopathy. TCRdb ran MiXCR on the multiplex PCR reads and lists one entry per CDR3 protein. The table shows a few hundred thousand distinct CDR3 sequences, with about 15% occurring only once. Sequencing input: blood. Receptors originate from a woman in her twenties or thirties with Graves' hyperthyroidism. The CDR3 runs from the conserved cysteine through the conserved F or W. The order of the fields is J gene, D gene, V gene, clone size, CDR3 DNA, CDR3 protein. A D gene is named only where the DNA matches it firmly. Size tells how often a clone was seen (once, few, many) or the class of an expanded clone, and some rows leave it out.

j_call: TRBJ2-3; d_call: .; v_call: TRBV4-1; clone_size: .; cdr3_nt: TGCGCCAGCAGCCAAGACGCCATTAGCACAGATACGCAGTATTTT; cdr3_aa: CASSQDAISTDTQYF
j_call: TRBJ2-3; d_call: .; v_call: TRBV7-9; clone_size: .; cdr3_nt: TGTGCCAGCAATCGGGACGGTGGACCAGGCACAGATACGCAGTATTTT; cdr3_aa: CASNRDGGPGTDTQYF
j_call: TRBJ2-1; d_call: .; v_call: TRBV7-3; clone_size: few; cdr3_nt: TGTGCCAGCAGCTTAACTAGCCGGGTAGAGCAGTTCTTC; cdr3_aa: CASSLTSRVEQFF
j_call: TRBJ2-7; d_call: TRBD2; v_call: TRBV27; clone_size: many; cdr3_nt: TGTGCCAGCAGTTCACCCGTAGCGGGAGGGATCTACGAGCAGTACTTC; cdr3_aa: CASSSPVAGGIYEQYF
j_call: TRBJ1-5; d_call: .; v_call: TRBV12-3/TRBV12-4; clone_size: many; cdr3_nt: TGTGCCAGCAGTTTTTGGGGGGGCAATCAGCCCCAGCATTTT; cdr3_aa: CASSFWGGNQPQHF
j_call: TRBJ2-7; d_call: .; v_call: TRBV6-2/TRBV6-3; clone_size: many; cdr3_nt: TGTGCCAGCAGTTTCCGCGGGCTCACCTACGAGCAGTACTTC; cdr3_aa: CASSFRGLTYEQYF
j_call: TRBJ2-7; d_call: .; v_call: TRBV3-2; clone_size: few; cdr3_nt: TGTGCCAGCAGCCAAGATTTGGCTAGCGAAAAAAGAGCCTACGAGCAGTACTTC; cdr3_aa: CASSQDLASEKRAYEQYF
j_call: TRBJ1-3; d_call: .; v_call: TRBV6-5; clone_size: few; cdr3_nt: TGTGCCAGCAGTTACCTTCAGAGCTCTGGAAACACCATATATTTT; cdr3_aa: CASSYLQSSGNTIYF
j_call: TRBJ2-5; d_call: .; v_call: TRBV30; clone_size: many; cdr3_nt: TGTGCCTACACACGAAATTTCCAAGAGACCCAGTACTTC; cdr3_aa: CAYTRNFQETQYF
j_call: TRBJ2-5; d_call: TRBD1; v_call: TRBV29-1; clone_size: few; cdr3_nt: TGCAGCACCAAAAAAGGGACAGGCTCAGAGACCCAGTACTTC; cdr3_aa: CSTKKGTGSETQYF
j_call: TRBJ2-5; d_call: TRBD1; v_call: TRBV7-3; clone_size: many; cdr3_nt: TGTGCCAGCAGCTTAACAGGACAGGGGGCGGGTCAAGAGACCCAGTACTTC; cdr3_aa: CASSLTGQGAGQETQYF
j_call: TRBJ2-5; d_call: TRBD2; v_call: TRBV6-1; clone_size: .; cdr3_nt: TGTGCCAGCAGTAGGGGACTAGAAGGAGAGACCCAGTACTTC; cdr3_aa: CASSRGLEGETQYF
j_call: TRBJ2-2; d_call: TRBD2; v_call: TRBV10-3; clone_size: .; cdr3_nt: TGTGCCGCGGCAATCCGACTAGCGGGAATACAACATGCTGGGGAGCTGTTTTTT; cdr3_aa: CAAAIRLAGIQHAGELFF
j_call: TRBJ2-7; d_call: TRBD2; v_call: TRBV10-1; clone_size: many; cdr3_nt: TGCGCCAGCAGTGCGTTGACTAGCGGGAGTATCTACGAGCAGTACTTC; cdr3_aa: CASSALTSGSIYEQYF
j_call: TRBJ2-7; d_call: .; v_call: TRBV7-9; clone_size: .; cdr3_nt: TGTGCCAGCAGCTTAGCGGTCAGGGGCTACGAGCAGTACTTC; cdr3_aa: CASSLAVRGYEQYF
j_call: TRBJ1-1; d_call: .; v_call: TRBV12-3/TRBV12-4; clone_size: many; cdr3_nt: TGTGCCAGCAGTTTCATGACAGGGAACACTGAAGCTTTCTTT; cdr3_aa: CASSFMTGNTEAFF
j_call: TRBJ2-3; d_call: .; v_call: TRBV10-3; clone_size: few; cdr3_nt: TGTGCCATCAGGCGCCGGGACACTTACACAGATACGCAGTATTTT; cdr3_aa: CAIRRRDTYTDTQYF
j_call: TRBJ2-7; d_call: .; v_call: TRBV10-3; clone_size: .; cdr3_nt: TGTGCCATCAGTGAGTCCCCGGGAGAAGGGGAGCAGTACTTC; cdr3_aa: CAISESPGEGEQYF
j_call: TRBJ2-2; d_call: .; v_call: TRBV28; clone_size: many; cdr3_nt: TGTGCCAGCAGTTTACGCAACACCGGGGAGCTGTTTTTT; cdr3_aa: CASSLRNTGELFF
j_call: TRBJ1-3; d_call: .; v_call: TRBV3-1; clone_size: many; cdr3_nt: TGTGCCAGCAGCCCCCACCGGACGGAGAGCTCTGGAAACACCATATATTTT; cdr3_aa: CASSPHRTESSGNTIYF
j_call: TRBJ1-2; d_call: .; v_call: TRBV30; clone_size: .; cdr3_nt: TGTGCCTGGAGTGCCCTAACAGGGTTTAACGGCTACACCTTC; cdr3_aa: CAWSALTGFNGYTF
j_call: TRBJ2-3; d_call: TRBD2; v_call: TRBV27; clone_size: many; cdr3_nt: TGTGCCAGCAGTACTCTAGCGGGAGAGTCCGCAGATACGCAGTATTTT; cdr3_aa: CASSTLAGESADTQYF
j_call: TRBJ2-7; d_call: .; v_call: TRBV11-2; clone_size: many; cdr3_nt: TGTGCCAGCAGCTCCACATCCCTAAGCGATGAGCAGTACTTC; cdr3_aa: CASSSTSLSDEQYF
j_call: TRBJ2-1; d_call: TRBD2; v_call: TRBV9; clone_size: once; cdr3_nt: TGTGCCAGCAGCGTAGAGCGACTAGCGGGAGGGCGCGAGCAGTTCTTC; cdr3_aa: CASSVERLAGGREQFF
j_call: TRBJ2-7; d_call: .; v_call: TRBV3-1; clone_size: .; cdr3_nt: TGTGCCAGCAGCGCCCCCAACTACGAGCAGTACTTC; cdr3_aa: CASSAPNYEQYF
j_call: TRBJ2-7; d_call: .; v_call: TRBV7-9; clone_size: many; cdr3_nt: TGTGCCAGCAGCCCCGTCCATAGGGTTTACGAGCAGTACTTC; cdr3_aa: CASSPVHRVYEQYF
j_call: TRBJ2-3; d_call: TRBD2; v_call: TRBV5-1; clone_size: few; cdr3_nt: TGCGCCAGCAGACTGACTAGCGGGAGTAAATATACGCAGTATTTT; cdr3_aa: CASRLTSGSKYTQYF
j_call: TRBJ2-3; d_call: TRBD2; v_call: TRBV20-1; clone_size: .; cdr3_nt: TGCAGTGCTAGAGATCTCGGAGGAGCGGGAGGGCCTATAGATACGCAGTATTTT; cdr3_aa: CSARDLGGAGGPIDTQYF
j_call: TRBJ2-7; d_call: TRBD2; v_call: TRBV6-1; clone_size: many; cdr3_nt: TGTGCCAGCAGTGGGAGACTAGCGGGAGAGGGATCCTACGAGCAGTACTTC; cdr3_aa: CASSGRLAGEGSYEQYF
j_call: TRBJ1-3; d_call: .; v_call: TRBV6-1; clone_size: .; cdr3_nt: TGTGCCAGCACAAGGACTTCTGGAAACACCATATATTTT; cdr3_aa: CASTRTSGNTIYF
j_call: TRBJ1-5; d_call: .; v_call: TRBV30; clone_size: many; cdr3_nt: TGTGCCTGGAGTGTAGATGGGGATAGCAATCAGCCCCAGCATTTT; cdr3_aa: CAWSVDGDSNQPQHF
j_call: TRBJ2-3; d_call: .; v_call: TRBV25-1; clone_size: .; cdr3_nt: TGTGCCAGCAGTGATCCCGGACTGGATACGCAGTATTTT; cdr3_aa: CASSDPGLDTQYF
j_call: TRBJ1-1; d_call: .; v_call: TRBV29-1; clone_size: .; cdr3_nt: TGCAGCGCCACCGACAGGAACACTGAAGCTTTCTTT; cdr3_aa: CSATDRNTEAFF
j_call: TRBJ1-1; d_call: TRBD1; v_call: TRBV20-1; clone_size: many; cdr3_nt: TGCAGTGCTAGAACCGGGACAGCTTTCGACACTGAAGCTTTCTTT; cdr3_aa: CSARTGTAFDTEAFF
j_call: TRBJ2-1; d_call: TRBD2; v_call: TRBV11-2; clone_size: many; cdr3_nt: TGTGCCAGCAGCTTAGATGCCGCGGGAGGATTACTTTACAATGAGCAGTTCTTC; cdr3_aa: CASSLDAAGGLLYNEQFF
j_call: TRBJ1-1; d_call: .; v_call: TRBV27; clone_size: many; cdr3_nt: TGTGCCAGCAGTTTAACCGCGATTAACACTGAAGCTTTCTTT; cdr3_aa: CASSLTAINTEAFF
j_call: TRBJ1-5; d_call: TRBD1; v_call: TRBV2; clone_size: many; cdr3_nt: TGTGCCAGCAGTGAACTTCCTATGGACAGGGATATCCAGCCCCAGCATTTT; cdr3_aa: CASSELPMDRDIQPQHF
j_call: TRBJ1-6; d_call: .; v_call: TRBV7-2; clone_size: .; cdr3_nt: TGTGCCAGCAGCTTGTCGGACAGTTCACCCCTCCACTTT; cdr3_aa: CASSLSDSSPLHF
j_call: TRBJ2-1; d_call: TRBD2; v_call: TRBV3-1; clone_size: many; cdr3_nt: TGTGCCAGCAGCCCGGGGCGGGGGAACTACAATGAGCAGTTCTTC; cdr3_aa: CASSPGRGNYNEQFF
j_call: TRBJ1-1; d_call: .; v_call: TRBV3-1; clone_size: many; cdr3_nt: TGTGCCAGCAGCCAAGATTGGCTGAACACTGAAGCTTTCTTT; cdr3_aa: CASSQDWLNTEAFF
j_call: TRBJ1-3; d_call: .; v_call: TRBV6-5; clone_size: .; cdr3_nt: TGTGCCAGCAGTTACGTCCAAATGCAGGGCTCCGGAAACACCATATATTTT; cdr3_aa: CASSYVQMQGSGNTIYF
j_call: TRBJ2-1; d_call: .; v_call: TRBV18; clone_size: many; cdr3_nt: TGTGCCAGCTCACGAGAGACAGGAGGAGAGCAGTTCTTC; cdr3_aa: CASSRETGGEQFF
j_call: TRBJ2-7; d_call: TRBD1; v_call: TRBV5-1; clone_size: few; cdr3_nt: TGCGCCAGCAGCCCACACACAGGGGGGCCCTACGAGCAGTACTTC; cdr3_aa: CASSPHTGGPYEQYF
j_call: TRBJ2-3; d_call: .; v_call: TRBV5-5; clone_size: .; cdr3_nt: TGTGCCAGCATCCTACAGGGTGGAACAGATACGCAGTATTTT; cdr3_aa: CASILQGGTDTQYF
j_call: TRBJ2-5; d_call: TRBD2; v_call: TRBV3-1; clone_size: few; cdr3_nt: TGTGCCAGCAGCCAGCTAGCGGGAGGTCAAGAGACCCAGTACTTC; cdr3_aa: CASSQLAGGQETQYF
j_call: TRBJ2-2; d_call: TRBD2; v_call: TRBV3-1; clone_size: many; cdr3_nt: TGTGCCAGCAGCCAGGTTACTGCGCGGGAGGTGGGCACCGGGGAGCTGTTTTTT; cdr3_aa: CASSQVTAREVGTGELFF
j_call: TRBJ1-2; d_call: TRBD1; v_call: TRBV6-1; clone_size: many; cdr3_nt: TGTGCCAGCAGCCCAGATAGGACAGGGTGGAACTATGGCTACACCTTC; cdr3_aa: CASSPDRTGWNYGYTF
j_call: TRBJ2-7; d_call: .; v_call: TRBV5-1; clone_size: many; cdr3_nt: TGCGCCAGCAGCTTGTCGGGGACATTCGAGGAGCAGTACTTC; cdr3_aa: CASSLSGTFEEQYF
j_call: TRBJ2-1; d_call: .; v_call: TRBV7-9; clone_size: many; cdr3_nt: TGTGCCAGCAGCTTCAGGGACGGGCCCTACAATGAGCAGTTCTTC; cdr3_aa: CASSFRDGPYNEQFF
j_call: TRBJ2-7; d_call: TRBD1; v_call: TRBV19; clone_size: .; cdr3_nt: TGTGCCAGTAGTATACCGGGACAGGCCACCGAGCAGTACTTC; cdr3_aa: CASSIPGQATEQYF
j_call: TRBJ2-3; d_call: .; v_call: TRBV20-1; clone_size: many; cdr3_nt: TGCAGTGCAAAACATACGCAGTATTTT; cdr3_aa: CSAKHTQYF
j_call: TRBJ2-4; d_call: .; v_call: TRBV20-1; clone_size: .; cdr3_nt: TGCAGTGCTAATAGTCCTGGAGTAAACATTCAGTACTTC; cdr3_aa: CSANSPGVNIQYF
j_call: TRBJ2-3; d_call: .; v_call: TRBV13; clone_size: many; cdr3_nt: TGTGCCAGCAGCTGGACAGTAGATACGCAGTATTTT; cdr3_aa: CASSWTVDTQYF